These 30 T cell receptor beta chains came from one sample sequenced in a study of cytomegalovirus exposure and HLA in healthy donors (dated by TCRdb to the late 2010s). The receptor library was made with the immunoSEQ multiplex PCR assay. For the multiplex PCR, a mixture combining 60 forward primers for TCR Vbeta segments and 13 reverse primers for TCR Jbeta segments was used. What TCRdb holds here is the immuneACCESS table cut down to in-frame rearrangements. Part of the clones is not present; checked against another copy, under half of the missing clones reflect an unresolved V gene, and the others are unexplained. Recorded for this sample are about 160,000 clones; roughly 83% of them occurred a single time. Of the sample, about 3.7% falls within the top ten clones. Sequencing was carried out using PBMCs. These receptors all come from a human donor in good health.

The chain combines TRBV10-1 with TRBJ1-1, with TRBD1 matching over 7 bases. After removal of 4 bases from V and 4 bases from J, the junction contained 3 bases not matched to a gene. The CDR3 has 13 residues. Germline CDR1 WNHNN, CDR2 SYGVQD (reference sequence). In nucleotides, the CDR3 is TGCGCCAGCAGTGGACAGGGAAGCACTGAAGCTTTCTTT. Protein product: CASSGQGSTEAFF.

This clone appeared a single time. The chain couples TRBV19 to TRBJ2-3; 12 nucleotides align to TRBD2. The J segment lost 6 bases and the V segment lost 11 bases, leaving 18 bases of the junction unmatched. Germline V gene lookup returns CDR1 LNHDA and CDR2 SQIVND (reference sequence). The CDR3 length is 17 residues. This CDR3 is CASNSRGLAGGTDTQYF. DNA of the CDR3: TGTGCCTCAAATTCCAGAGGCCTAGCGGGGGGGACGGATACGCAGTATTTT. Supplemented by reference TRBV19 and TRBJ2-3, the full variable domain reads DGGITQSPKYLFRKEGQNVTLSCEQNLNHDAMYWYRQDPGQGLRLIYYSQIVNDFQKGDIAEGYSVSREKKESFPLTVTSAQKNPTAFYLCASNSRGLAGGTDTQYFGPGTRLTVL.

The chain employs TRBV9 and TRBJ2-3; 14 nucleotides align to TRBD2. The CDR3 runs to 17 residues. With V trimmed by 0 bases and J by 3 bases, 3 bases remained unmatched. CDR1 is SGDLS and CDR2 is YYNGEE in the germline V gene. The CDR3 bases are TGTGCCAGCAGCGTAGAGGGGACTAGCGGGAGTACAGATACGCAGTATTTT. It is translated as CASSVEGTSGSTDTQYF. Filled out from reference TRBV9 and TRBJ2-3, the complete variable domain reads DSGVTQTPKHLITATGQRVTLRCSPRSGDLSVYWYQQSLDQGLQFLIQYYNGEERAKGNILERFSAQQFPDLHSELNLSSLELGDSALYFCASSVEGTSGSTDTQYFGPGTRLTVL.

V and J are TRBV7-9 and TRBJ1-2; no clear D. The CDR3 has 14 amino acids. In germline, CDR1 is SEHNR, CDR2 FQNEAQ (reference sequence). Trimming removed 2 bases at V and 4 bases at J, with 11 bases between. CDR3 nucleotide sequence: TGTGCCAGCAGCTTATCCGTATCGAGCTATGGCTACACCTTC. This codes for CASSLSVSSYGYTF.

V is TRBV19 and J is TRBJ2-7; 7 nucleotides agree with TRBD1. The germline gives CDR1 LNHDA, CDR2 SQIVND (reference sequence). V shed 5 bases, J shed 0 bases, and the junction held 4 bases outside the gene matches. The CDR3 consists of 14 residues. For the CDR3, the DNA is TGTGCCAGTAGTTCAAGGGACAGCTCCTACGAGCAGTACTTC. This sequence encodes CASSSRDSSYEQYF.

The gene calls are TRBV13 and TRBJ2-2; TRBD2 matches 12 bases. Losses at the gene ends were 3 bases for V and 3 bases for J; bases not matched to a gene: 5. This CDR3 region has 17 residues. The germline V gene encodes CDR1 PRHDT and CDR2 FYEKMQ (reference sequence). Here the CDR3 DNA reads TGTGCCAGCAGCTTCGCTAGCGGGAGGGTGGACACCGGGGAGCTGTTTTTT. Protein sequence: CASSFASGRVDTGELFF.

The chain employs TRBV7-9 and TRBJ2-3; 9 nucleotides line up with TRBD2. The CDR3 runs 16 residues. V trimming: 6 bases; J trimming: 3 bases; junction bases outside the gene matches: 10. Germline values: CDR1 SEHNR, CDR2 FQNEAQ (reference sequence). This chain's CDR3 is CASSPKRGAGTDTQYF. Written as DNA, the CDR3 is TGTGCCAGCAGTCCAAAGCGGGGGGCCGGGACAGATACGCAGTATTTT.

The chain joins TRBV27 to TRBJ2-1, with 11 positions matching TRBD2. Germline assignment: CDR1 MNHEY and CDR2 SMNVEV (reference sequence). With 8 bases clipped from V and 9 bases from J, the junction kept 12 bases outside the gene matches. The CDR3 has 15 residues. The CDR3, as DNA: TGTGCCAGCTTTAGCGGGAGGGCCCGATACGGTGAGCAGTTCTTC. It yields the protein CASFSGRARYGEQFF.

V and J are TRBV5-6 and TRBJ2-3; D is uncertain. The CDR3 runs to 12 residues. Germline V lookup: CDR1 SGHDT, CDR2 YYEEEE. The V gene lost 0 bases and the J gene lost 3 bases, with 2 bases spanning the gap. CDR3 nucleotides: TGTGCCAGCAGCTTGGCAACAGATACGCAGTATTTT. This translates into CASSLATDTQYF.

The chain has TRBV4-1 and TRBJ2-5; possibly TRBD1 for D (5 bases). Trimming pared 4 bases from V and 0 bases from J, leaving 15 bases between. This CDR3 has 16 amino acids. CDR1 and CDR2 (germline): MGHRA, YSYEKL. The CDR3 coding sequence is TGCGCCAGCAGCCCGCCGACAGAACAGTACCAAGAGACCCAGTACTTC. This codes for CASSPPTEQYQETQYF.

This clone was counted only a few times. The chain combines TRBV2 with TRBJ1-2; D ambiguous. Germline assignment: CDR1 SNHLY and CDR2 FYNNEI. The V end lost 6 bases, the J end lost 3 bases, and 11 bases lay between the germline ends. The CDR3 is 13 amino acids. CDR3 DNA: TGTGCCAGCAGGGCCCCACCTGACTATGGCTACACCTTC. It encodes CASRAPPDYGYTF.

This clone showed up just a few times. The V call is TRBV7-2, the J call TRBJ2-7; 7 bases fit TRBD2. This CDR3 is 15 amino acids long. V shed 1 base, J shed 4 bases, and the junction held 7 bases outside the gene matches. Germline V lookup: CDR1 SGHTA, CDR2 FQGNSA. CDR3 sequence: CASSLGVAGIYEQYF. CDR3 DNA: TGTGCCAGCAGCTTAGGGGTAGCGGGCATATACGAGCAGTACTTC.

In DNA, the CDR3 is TGTGCCAGCGGCGTTCCCGGACACTCCTACGAGCAGTACTTC. Translated, it gives CASGVPGHSYEQYF. The J gene is TRBJ2-7, the V gene TRBV2; a possible D gene is TRBD1 (5 bases). Germline CDR1 SNHLY, CDR2 FYNNEI. V was shortened by 8 bases and J by 0 bases, with 14 bases between the two germline ends. The CDR3 has 14 residues.

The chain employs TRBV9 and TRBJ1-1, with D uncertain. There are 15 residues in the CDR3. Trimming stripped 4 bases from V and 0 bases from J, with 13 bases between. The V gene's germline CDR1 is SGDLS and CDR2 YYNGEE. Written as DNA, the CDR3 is TGTGCCAGCAGCCCCCCCCAAAATCTGAACACTGAAGCTTTCTTT. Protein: CASSPPQNLNTEAFF.

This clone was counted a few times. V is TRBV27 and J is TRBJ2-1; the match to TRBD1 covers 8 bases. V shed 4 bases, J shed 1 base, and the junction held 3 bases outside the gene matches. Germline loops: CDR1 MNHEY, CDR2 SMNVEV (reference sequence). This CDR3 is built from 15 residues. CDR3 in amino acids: CASSSDRDSYNEQFF. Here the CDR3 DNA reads TGTGCCAGCAGTTCGGACAGGGATTCCTACAATGAGCAGTTCTTC.

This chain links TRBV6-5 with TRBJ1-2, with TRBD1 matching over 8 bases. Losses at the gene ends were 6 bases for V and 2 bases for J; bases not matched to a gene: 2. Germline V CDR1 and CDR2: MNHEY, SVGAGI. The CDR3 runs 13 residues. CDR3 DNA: TGTGCCAGCAGCCGGACAGGGAACTATGGCTACACCTTC. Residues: CASSRTGNYGYTF.

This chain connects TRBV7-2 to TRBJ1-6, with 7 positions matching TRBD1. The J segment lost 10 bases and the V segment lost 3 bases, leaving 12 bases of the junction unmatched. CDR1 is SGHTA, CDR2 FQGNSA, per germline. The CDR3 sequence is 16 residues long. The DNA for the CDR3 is TGTGCCAGCAGCTTGTTTCCGGCAGGGGGAAGCTCACCCCTCCACTTT. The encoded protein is CASSLFPAGGSSPLHF.

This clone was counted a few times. CDR3 bases: TGTGCCAGCAGCGTCCGAGGGGCGGGGACGCAAGAGACCCAGTACTTC. It is translated as CASSVRGAGTQETQYF. The rearrangement links TRBV9 to TRBJ2-5; perhaps TRBD2 as D (6 bases). V was shortened by 2 bases and J by 2 bases, with 16 bases between the two germline ends. Germline CDR1 and CDR2: SGDLS and YYNGEE. This CDR3 contains 16 residues.

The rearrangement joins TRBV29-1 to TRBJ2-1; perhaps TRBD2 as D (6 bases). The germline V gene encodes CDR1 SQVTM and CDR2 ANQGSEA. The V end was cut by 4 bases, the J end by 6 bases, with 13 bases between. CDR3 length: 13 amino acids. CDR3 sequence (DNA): TGCAGCGTTGGAAGAGGAGGGAGCAATGAGCAGTTCTTC. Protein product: CSVGRGGSNEQFF.

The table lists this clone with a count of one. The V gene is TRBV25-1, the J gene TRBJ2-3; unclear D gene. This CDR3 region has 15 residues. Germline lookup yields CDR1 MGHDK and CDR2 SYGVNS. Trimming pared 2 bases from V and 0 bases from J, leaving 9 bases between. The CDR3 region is CASSERFTSTDTQYF. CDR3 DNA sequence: TGTGCCAGCAGTGAACGCTTCACTAGCACAGATACGCAGTATTTT.

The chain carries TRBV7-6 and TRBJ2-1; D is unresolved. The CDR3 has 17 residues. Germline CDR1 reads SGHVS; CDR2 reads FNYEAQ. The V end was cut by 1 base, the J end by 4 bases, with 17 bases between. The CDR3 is CASSLGHRGQVYNEQFF. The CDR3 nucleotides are TGTGCCAGCAGCTTAGGTCACCGTGGCCAGGTTTACAATGAGCAGTTCTTC.

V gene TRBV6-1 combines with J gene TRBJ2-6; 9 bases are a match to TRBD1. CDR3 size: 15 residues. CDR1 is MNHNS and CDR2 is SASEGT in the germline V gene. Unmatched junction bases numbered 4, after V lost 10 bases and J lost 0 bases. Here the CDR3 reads CATGQGNSGANVLTF. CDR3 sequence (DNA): TGTGCCACGGGACAGGGAAACTCTGGGGCCAACGTCCTGACTTTC.

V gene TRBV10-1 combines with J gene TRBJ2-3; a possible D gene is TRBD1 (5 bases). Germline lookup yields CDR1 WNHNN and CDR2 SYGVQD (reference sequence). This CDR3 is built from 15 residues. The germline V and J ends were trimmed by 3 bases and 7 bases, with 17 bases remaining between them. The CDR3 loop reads CASSDSQARIHTQYF. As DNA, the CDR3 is TGCGCCAGCAGTGACTCACAGGCCCGAATACATACGCAGTATTTT.

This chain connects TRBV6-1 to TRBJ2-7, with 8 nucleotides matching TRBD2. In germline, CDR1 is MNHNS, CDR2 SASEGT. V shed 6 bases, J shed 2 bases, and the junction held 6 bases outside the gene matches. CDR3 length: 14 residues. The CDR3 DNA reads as TGTGCCAGCAGCGGGAGGGGGGGGGCCTACGAGCAGTACTTC. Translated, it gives CASSGRGGAYEQYF.

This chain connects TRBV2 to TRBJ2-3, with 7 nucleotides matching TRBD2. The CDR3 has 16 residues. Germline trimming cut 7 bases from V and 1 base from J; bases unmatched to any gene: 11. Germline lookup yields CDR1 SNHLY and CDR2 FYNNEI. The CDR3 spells CASTKGLLSGTDTQYF. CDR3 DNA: TGTGCCAGCACCAAGGGACTACTATCTGGCACAGATACGCAGTATTTT.

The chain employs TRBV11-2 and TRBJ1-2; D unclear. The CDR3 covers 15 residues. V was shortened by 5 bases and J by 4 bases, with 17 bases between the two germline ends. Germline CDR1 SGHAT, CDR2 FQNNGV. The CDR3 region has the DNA TGTGCCAGCAGCCCCCGAAGTACTCGAGGCTATGGCTACACCTTC. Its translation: CASSPRSTRGYGYTF.

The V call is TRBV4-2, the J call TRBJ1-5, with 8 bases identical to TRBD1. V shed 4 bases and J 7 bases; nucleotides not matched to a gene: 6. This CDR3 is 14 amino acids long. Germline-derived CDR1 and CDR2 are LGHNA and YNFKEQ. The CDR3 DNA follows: TGTGCCAGCAGCCCGCCCGGGACAGGACAGCCCCAGCATTTT. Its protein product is CASSPPGTGQPQHF.

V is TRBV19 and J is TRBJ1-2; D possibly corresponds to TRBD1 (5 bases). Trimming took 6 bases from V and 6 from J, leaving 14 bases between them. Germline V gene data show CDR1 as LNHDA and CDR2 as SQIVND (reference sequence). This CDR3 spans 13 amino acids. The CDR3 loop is CASSHRYRDGYTF. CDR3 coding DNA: TGTGCCAGTAGCCACAGGTATCGGGATGGCTACACCTTC.

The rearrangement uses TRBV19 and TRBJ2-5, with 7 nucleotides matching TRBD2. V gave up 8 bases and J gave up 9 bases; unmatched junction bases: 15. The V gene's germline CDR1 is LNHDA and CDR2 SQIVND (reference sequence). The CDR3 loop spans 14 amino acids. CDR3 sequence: CASAGGTHLTPQYF. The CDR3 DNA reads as TGTGCCAGTGCCGGGGGGACCCATCTGACCCCCCAGTACTTC.

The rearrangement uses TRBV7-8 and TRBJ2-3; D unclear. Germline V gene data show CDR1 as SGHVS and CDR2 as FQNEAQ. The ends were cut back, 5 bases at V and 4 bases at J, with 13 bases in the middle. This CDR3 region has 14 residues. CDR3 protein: CASSPPGGADTQYF. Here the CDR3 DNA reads TGTGCCAGCAGCCCCCCGGGTGGCGCAGATACGCAGTATTTT.